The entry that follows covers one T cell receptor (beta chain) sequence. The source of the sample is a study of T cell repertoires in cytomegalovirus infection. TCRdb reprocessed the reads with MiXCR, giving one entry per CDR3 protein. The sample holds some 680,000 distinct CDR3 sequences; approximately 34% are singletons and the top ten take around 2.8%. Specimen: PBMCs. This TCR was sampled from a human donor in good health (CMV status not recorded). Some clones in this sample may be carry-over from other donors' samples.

CDR3 sequence reads: CASRADRNTGELFF. The CDR3 DNA follows: TGTGCCAGCAGGGCGGACAGGAACACCGGGGAGCTGTTTTTT. The V gene is TRBV2, the J gene TRBJ2-2; a possible D gene is TRBD1 (6 bases). V gave up 6 bases and J gave up 1 base, with 9 bases separating them. The length of the CDR3 is 14 residues. Looked up from germline, CDR1 is SNHLY and CDR2 is FYNNEI.